The clone carrying this TCR beta chain was observed many times. Its antigen is currently unknown. The source of the sample is a study of T-cell reconstitution after alpha-beta-depleted transplantation in children. Unique molecular identifiers were used to barcode this TCRbeta library. TCRdb recomputed calls from the PCR reads with MiXCR, one row per CDR3 protein. The sample shows around 250,000 distinct CDR3 sequences, just under 8.5% of them seen only once. General study results and limits: Two months or so post-transplant, alpha-beta T cells reportedly derived from several hundred expanded graft clones. Surviving thymic progenitors and recipient T cells were the source of high TCRbeta diversity at day 60 in some patients. A year post-transplant, T-cell counts and diversity derived mostly from newly produced T cells.

This material consisted of PBMCs, mostly from graft donor cells, taken 180 days after TCRalphabeta/CD19-depleted stem cell transplant. This sequence was found in a male patient aged 5 to 17 who had a stem cell transplant for acute lymphoblastic leukemia, so the T cells may come from the graft donor.

In DNA form, the CDR3 reads TGTGCCAGCAGTGGGTGGCCAGGGGACTATTCCGGGGAGCTGTTTTTT. The encoded protein is CASSGWPGDYSGELFF. The gene calls are TRBV12-3 or TRBV12-4 and TRBJ2-2; D is perhaps TRBD2 (7 bases). The CDR3 is 16 residues long. Between the trimmed V and J ends, which lost 5 bases and 6 bases, there was a span of 19 bases.